This T cell receptor (beta chain) was captured by sequencing in a study of control samples from healthy donors and cancer patients. Between the trimmed V and J ends, which lost 0 bases and 2 bases, there was a span of 7 bases. The germline V gene encodes CDR1 SGHAT and CDR2 FQNNGV. CDR3 length: 14 amino acids. TCRdb's table, derived via immunoSEQ multiplex PCR, lists solely in-frame clones and lacks some. The sample holds about 220,000 clones, 85% to 95% seen once. The receptor's source is a man in his fifties or sixties in good health. Material: blood. The V and J genes are TRBV11-2 and TRBJ2-5; D is unclear. CDR3 sequence reads: CASSLEVAQETQYF. CDR3 nucleotide sequence: TGTGCCAGCAGCTTAGAGGTCGCTCAAGAGACCCAGTACTTC.